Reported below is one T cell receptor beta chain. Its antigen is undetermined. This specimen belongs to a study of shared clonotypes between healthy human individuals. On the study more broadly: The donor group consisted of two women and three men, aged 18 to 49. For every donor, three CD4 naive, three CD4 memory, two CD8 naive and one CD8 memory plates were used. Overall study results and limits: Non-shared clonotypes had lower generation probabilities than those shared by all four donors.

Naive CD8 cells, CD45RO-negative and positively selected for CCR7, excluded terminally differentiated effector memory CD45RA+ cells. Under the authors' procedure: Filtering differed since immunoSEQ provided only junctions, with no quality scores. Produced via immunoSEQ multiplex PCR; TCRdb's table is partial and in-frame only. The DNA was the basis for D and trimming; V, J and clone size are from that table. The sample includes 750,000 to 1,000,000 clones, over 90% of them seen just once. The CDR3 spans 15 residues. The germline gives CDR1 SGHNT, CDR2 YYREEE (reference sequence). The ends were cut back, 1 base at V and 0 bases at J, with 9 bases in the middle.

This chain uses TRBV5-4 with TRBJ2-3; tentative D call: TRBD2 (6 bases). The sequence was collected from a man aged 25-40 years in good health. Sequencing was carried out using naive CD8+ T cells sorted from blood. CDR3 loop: CASSLSGTSTDTQYF. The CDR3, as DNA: TGTGCCAGCAGCTTGTCTGGGACTAGCACAGATACGCAGTATTTT.